The clone carrying this T cell receptor (beta chain) was counted only a few times. As yet, its antigen is unknown. The germline V and J ends were trimmed by 7 bases and 7 bases, with 9 bases remaining between them. The V gene's germline CDR1 is SGDLS and CDR2 YYNGEE. This CDR3 is built from 12 residues. Produced via immunoSEQ multiplex PCR; TCRdb's table is partial and in-frame only. The sample comprises under 45,000 clones, nearly 97% of which are singletons, and roughly 0.34% rests with the top ten. These data are taken from a study of Tregs in tolerant kidney transplant recipients. Turning to the study itself: Antibodies separated recipient from donor cells. Broader study findings: Biological reproducibility was not directly addressed in this study.

Sequencing was performed on Tregs from blood cultured with allogeneic cells. This TCR derives from a human donor in good health. The chain has TRBV9 and TRBJ1-6; D unclear. CDR3 residues: CASGRSNSPLHF. The CDR3 DNA is TGTGCCAGCGGGCGGAGCAATTCACCCCTCCACTTT. The full variable domain, its missing parts supplied by reference TRBV9 and TRBJ1-6, is DSGVTQTPKHLITATGQRVTLRCSPRSGDLSVYWYQQSLDQGLQFLIQYYNGEERAKGNILERFSAQQFPDLHSELNLSSLELGDSALYFCASGRSNSPLHFGNGTRLTVT.